These 11 T cell receptor beta chains came from one sample sequenced in a study of OX40 agonist ivuxolimab in advanced cancers. Measured with immunoSEQ multiplex PCR; TCRdb has only the in-frame clones, and not every one. Of 70,000 or so clones listed, 85% are singletons. The source was CD4+ or CD8+ T cells sorted from blood, collected in a trial of the OX40 agonist ivuxolimab. The source of these receptors is an adult with an advanced solid tumor such as melanoma, head and neck, liver or kidney cancer.

The chain couples TRBV18 to TRBJ1-1; D uncertain. The ends were cut back, 4 bases at V and 1 base at J, with 10 bases in the middle. The germline CDR1 and CDR2 sequences are KGHSH and LQKENI. This CDR3 is built from 14 residues. Written as DNA, the CDR3 is TGTGCCAGCTCACTGGAGATGGGGAACACTGAAGCTTTCTTT. Its translation: CASSLEMGNTEAFF.

V is TRBV20-1 and J is TRBJ2-7; D is unresolved. The CDR3 is 11 residues long. The germline gives CDR1 DFQATT, CDR2 SNEGSKA (reference sequence). CDR3 in amino acids: CSADHLSEQYF. CDR3 coding DNA: TGCAGCGCCGACCACTTAAGCGAGCAGTACTTC.

The V and J genes are TRBV5-4 and TRBJ1-6; D is possibly TRBD1 (5 bases). Trimming pared 0 bases from V and 7 bases from J, leaving 14 bases between. Germline loops: CDR1 SGHNT, CDR2 YYREEE (reference sequence). This CDR3 has 16 amino acids. CDR3 nucleotides: TGTGCCAGCAGCTTGGCCGGGGGTAAGGGGAATTCACCCCTCCACTTT. Residues: CASSLAGGKGNSPLHF. The full variable domain, with the rest looked up from reference TRBV5-4 and TRBJ1-6, is ETGVTQSPTHLIKTRGQQVTLRCSSQSGHNTVSWYQQALGQGPQFIFQYYREEENGRGNFPPRFSGLQFPNYSSELNVNALELDDSALYLCASSLAGGKGNSPLHFGNGTRLTVT.

This chain joins TRBV19 and TRBJ2-1; 7 bases agree with TRBD2. The CDR3 is 13 amino acids. Trimming at V came to 6 bases and at J to 10 bases, leaving 9 bases not matched to a gene. Germline CDR1 and CDR2: LNHDA and SQIVND (reference sequence). The CDR3 reads CASSGPGLQEQFF. The CDR3 nucleotides read TGTGCCAGTAGCGGTCCGGGACTACAAGAGCAGTTCTTC.

Note on this clone: This sample includes further DNA sequences coding for the same CDR3. The chain couples TRBV18 to TRBJ1-1; D remains ambiguous. The germline gives CDR1 KGHSH, CDR2 LQKENI. This CDR3 comprises 13 residues. V was cut by 2 bases and J by 3 bases, with 7 bases left in between. CDR3 sequence: CASSPGRDTEAFF. The CDR3 coding sequence is TGTGCCAGCTCACCAGGGAGGGACACTGAAGCTTTCTTT. Supplemented by reference TRBV18 and TRBJ1-1, the full variable domain reads NAGVMQNPRHLVRRRGQEARLRCSPMKGHSHVYWYRQLPEEGLKFMVYLQKENIIDESGMPKERFSAEFPKEGPSILRIQQVVRGDSAAYFCASSPGRDTEAFFGQGTRLTVV.

The chain joins TRBV5-1 to TRBJ2-1; D perhaps matches TRBD2 (6 bases). The CDR3 covers 14 residues. V was clipped by 2 bases and J by 6 bases, with 12 bases between them. The germline CDR1 and CDR2 sequences are SGHRS and YFSETQ. The DNA for the CDR3 is TGCGCCAGCAGCTTCCCCGGGAGCAGCAATGAGCAGTTCTTC. Translation gives CASSFPGSSNEQFF.

This chain links TRBV25-1 with TRBJ1-2; D perhaps matches TRBD1 (6 bases). This CDR3 is 14 amino acids long. The germline CDR1 and CDR2 sequences are MGHDK and SYGVNS. Deletions cut 4 bases from V and 4 bases from J, with 13 bases between. As DNA, the CDR3 is TGTGCCAGCAGTGTCTCAGGGGATGGCTATGGCTACACCTTC. As protein: CASSVSGDGYGYTF.

The gene calls are TRBV5-1 and TRBJ1-2, with D unresolved. Trimming stripped 0 bases from V and 8 bases from J, with 8 bases between. Germline loops: CDR1 SGHRS, CDR2 YFSETQ. The CDR3 is made up of 12 amino acids. CDR3 sequence (DNA): TGCGCCAGCAGCTTGGCAGGCGGCGGCTACACCTTC. It specifies CASSLAGGGYTF.

The chain links TRBV18 to TRBJ2-3; D uncertain. CDR1 is KGHSH and CDR2 is LQKENI in the germline V gene. V shed 0 bases and J shed 3 bases, with 16 bases lying between them. This CDR3 has 17 residues. In DNA form, the CDR3 reads TGTGCCAGCTCACCACCGATTCAGGTCCTTCGGACAGATACGCAGTATTTT. It specifies CASSPPIQVLRTDTQYF.

The genes are TRBV11-2 and TRBJ2-7; perhaps TRBD1 as D (6 bases). Germline CDR1 reads SGHAT; CDR2 reads FQNNGV. The V and J ends lost 5 bases and 9 bases respectively, with 26 bases between them. This CDR3 has 16 residues. The CDR3 loop is CASSTPGQGLTRGQYF. The CDR3 DNA reads as TGTGCCAGCAGCACCCCCGGGCAGGGTCTAACCAGGGGGCAGTACTTC.

The rearrangement links TRBV6-5 to TRBJ1-1, with D perhaps matching TRBD1 (5 bases). Germline values: CDR1 MNHEY, CDR2 SVGAGI. The CDR3 is 12 amino acids. Trimming took 8 bases from V and 7 from J, leaving 14 bases between them. CDR3 sequence reads: CASVRDGVEAFF. CDR3 sequence (DNA): TGTGCCAGCGTGCGGGACGGCGTTGAAGCTTTCTTT.